The 15 T cell receptor beta chains below come from one sample, sequenced in a study of cytomegalovirus exposure and HLA in healthy donors. It was with 60 Vbeta and 13 Jbeta primers that the PCR ran. TCRdb keeps only in-frame clones here, not all; method: immunoSEQ multiplex PCR. The sample shows over 100,000 clones, around 60% of them seen only once. Sequencing used PBMCs. The source of these receptors is a man aged 40-50 years in good health and CMV-seropositive.

The rearrangement joins TRBV2 to TRBJ1-5, with 9 bases identical to TRBD1. This CDR3 comprises 14 residues. Germline CDR1 reads SNHLY; CDR2 reads FYNNEI. The V gene end was trimmed by 6 bases and the J gene end by 4 bases; junction bases not matched to a gene: 4. As DNA, the CDR3 is TGTGCCAGCAGCGAGGACAGGGGTAATCAGCCCCAGCATTTT. As protein: CASSEDRGNQPQHF.

This sequence joins TRBV10-1 and TRBJ2-7; TRBD1 might be the D (5 bases). This CDR3 spans 13 amino acids. The V end was cut by 3 bases, the J end by 5 bases, with 11 bases between. CDR1 and CDR2 (germline): WNHNN, SYGVQD (reference sequence). The CDR3 sequence: CASSDGQGDEQYF. The CDR3 coding sequence is TGCGCCAGCAGTGATGGGCAGGGTGACGAGCAGTACTTC.

V gene TRBV10-3 combines with J gene TRBJ2-2, with 7 bases matching TRBD1. Germline V gene lookup returns CDR1 ENHRY and CDR2 SYGVKD. V dropped 4 bases and J dropped 2; count of bases not matched to a gene: 4. The CDR3 sequence is 15 residues long. The CDR3 DNA follows: TGTGCCATCAGTGGGAGGACAGGTAACACCGGGGAGCTGTTTTTT. Protein product: CAISGRTGNTGELFF.

The rearrangement links TRBV6-1 to TRBJ1-2; D unresolved. The V gene lost 10 bases and the J gene lost 5 bases, with 17 bases spanning the gap. This CDR3 spans 13 amino acids. Germline CDR1 reads MNHNS; CDR2 reads SASEGT. The CDR3, as DNA: TGTGCCACCGAACTCCGAGTGCTGTATGGCTACACCTTC. As protein: CATELRVLYGYTF.

V and J are TRBV6-4 and TRBJ2-2, with 7 bases matching TRBD2. J was trimmed by 2 bases and V by 3 bases; bases with no gene match: 6. Germline V gene lookup returns CDR1 MRHNA and CDR2 SNTAGT. This CDR3 is 16 amino acids long. The DNA for the CDR3 is TGTGCCAGCAGTGAGGGCGGGACTATCAACACCGGGGAGCTGTTTTTT. Translating it yields CASSEGGTINTGELFF.

The chain has TRBV19 and TRBJ2-7; 13 nucleotides agree with TRBD2. This CDR3 has 13 amino acids. J was trimmed by 6 bases and V by 8 bases; bases with no gene match: 4. Germline lookup yields CDR1 LNHDA and CDR2 SQIVND (reference sequence). The CDR3 DNA sequence: TGTGCCAGTGGGACTAGCGGGAATGGCGAGCAGTACTTC. Its protein is CASGTSGNGEQYF.

As for this clone: Other DNA sequences in this sample translate to the same CDR3. The chain is built from TRBV4-1 and TRBJ2-3; no reliable D call. CDR1 is MGHRA, CDR2 YSYEKL, per germline. The CDR3 covers 14 residues. Between the trimmed V and J ends, which lost 0 bases and 2 bases, there was a span of 6 bases. CDR3 DNA: TGCGCCAGCAGCCAAGATACAAACACAGATACGCAGTATTTT. It specifies CASSQDTNTDTQYF.

J is TRBJ2-5 and V is TRBV7-2, with TRBD1 as a possible D gene (6 bases). Germline-derived CDR1 and CDR2 are SGHTA and FQGNSA. This CDR3 has 14 residues. The V end lost 6 bases, the J end lost 0 bases, and 11 bases lay between the germline ends. In nucleotides, the CDR3 is TGTGCCAGCAGTACAGGGCCTAACCAAGAGACCCAGTACTTC. Translating gives CASSTGPNQETQYF. Supplemented by reference TRBV7-2 and TRBJ2-5, the full variable domain reads GAGVSQSPSNKVTEKGKDVELRCDPISGHTALYWYRQSLGQGLEFLIYFQGNSAPDKSGLPSDRFSAERTGGSVSTLTIQRTQQEDSAVYLCASSTGPNQETQYFGPGTRLLVL.

This rearrangement joins TRBV6-5 to TRBJ2-3; 7 nucleotides align to TRBD1. The CDR3 has 13 amino acids. V trimming: 6 bases; J trimming: 1 base; junction bases outside the gene matches: 1. Germline V lookup: CDR1 MNHEY, CDR2 SVGAGI. The DNA for the CDR3 is TGTGCCAGCAGAGACAGGGGCACAGATACGCAGTATTTT. This encodes CASRDRGTDTQYF.

This chain uses TRBV18 with TRBJ2-1; 7 bases line up with TRBD1. Unmatched junction bases numbered 3, after V lost 1 base and J lost 0 bases. CDR3 length: 16 residues. The germline CDR1 and CDR2 sequences are KGHSH and LQKENI. The CDR3 reads CASSPRDSSSYNEQFF. The CDR3 DNA follows: TGTGCCAGCTCACCACGGGACAGTAGCTCCTACAATGAGCAGTTCTTC.

The rearrangement links TRBV7-8 to TRBJ1-3; D ambiguous. The CDR3 length is 13 residues. V shed 5 bases and J shed 3 bases, with 8 bases lying between them. Germline assignment: CDR1 SGHVS and CDR2 FQNEAQ. The chain's CDR3 is CASSPLGGNTIYF. DNA for the CDR3: TGTGCCAGCAGCCCACTAGGTGGAAACACCATATATTTT.

This CDR3 is CASSLVVVGGYTF. CDR3 sequence (DNA): TGCGCCAGCAGCTTGGTGGTGGTCGGTGGCTACACCTTC. The gene calls are TRBV5-1 and TRBJ1-2; D is unclear. The CDR3 extends over 13 amino acids. The V gene's germline CDR1 is SGHRS and CDR2 YFSETQ. The V gene lost 0 bases and the J gene lost 7 bases, with 10 bases spanning the gap.

In this sample, this clone turned up a few times. The gene calls are TRBV7-3 and TRBJ2-3, with 7 bases lining up with TRBD2. The CDR3 length is 17 residues. CDR1 and CDR2 (germline): SGHTA, FQGTGA. V was pared by 7 bases and J by 1 base, with 14 bases of the junction left unmatched. DNA of the CDR3: TGTGCCAGCACCCATGGGCTCCCTGCGGGAGGCACAGATACGCAGTATTTT. Its protein is CASTHGLPAGGTDTQYF.

The chain uses TRBV6-5 and TRBJ1-1, with 9 bases aligning to TRBD1. After removal of 5 bases from V and 6 bases from J, the junction contained 10 bases not matched to a gene. The CDR3 spans 15 residues. Germline V gene sequence: CDR1 MNHEY, CDR2 SVGAGI. The CDR3: CASSRPGQGVAEAFF. CDR3 sequence (DNA): TGTGCCAGCAGTCGACCGGGACAGGGAGTAGCTGAAGCTTTCTTT.

This clone was seen a few times. V usage is TRBV10-3 and J usage is TRBJ2-2; D call uncertain. The V gene's germline CDR1 is ENHRY and CDR2 SYGVKD. Trimming removed 2 bases at V and 1 base at J, with 5 bases between. This CDR3 is 14 amino acids long. The CDR3 DNA reads as TGTGCCATCAGTGAGACAGAGAACACCGGGGAGCTGTTTTTT. Translated, it gives CAISETENTGELFF.